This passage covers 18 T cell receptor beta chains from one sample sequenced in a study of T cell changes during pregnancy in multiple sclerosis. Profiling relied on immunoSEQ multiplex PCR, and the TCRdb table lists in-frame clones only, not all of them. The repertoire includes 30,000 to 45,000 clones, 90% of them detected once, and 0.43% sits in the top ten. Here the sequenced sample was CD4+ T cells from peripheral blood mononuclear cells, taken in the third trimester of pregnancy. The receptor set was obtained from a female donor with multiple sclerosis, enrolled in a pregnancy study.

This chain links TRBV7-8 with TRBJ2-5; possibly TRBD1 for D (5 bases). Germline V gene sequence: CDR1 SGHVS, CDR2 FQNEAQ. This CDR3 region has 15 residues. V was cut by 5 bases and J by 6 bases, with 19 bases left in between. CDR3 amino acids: CASSPDRTLAKTQYF. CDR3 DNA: TGTGCCAGCAGCCCTGACAGAACCTTGGCGAAGACCCAGTACTTC.

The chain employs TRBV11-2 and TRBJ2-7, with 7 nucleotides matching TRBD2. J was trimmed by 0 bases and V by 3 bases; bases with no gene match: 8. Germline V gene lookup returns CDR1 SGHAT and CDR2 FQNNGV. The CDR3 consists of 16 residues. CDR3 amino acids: CASSLGGWEDSYEQYF. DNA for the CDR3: TGTGCCAGCAGCTTGGGAGGGTGGGAGGACTCCTACGAGCAGTACTTC.

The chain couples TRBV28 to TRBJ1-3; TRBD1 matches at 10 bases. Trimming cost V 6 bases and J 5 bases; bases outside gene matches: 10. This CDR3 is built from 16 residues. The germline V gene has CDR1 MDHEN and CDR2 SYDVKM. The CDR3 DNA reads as TGTGCCAGCAGCCACCCCGGGACAGGGGAAAGAAACACCATATATTTT. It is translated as CASSHPGTGERNTIYF.

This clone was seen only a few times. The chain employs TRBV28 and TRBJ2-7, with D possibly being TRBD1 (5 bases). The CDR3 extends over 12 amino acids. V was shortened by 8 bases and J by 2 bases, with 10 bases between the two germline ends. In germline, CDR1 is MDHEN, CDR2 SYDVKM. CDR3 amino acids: CASGQQAYEQYF. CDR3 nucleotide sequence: TGTGCCAGCGGTCAACAGGCCTACGAGCAGTACTTC.

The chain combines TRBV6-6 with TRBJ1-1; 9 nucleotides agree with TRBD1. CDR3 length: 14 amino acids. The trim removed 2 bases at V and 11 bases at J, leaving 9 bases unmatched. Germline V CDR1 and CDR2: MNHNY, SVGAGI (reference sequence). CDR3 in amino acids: CASSYPGQGRKAFF. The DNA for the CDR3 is TGTGCCAGCAGTTACCCGGGACAGGGTAGGAAGGCTTTCTTT.

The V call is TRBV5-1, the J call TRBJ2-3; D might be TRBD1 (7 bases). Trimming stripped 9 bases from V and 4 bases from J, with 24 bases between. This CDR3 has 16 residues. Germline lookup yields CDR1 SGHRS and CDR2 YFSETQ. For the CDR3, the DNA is TGCGCCACCAGGGGGGCCCCATCTAACAATGCAGATACGCAGTATTTT. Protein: CATRGAPSNNADTQYF.

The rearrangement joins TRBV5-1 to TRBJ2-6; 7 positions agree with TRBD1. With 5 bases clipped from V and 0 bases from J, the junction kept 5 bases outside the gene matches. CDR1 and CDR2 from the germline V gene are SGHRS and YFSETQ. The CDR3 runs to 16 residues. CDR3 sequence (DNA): TGCGCCAGCAGGGACAGACAGGGCTCTGGGGCCAACGTCCTGACTTTC. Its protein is CASRDRQGSGANVLTF. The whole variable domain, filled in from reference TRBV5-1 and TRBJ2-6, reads KAGVTQTPRYLIKTRGQQVTLSCSPISGHRSVSWYQQTPGQGLQFLFEYFSETQRNKGNFPGRFSGRQFSNSRSEMNVSTLELGDSALYLCASRDRQGSGANVLTFGAGSRLTVL.

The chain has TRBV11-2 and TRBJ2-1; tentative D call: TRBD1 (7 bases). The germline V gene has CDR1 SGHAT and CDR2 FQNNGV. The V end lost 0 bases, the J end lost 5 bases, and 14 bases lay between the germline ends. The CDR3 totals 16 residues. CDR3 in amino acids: CASSLERQGGNNEQFF. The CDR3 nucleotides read TGTGCCAGCAGCTTAGAGCGGCAGGGGGGTAACAATGAGCAGTTCTTC.

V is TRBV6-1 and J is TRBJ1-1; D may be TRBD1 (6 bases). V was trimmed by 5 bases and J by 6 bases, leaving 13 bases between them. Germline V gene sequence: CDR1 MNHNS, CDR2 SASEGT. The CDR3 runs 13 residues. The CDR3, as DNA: TGTGCCAGCAGTCAAGTACAGGGAGCTGAAGCTTTCTTT. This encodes CASSQVQGAEAFF.

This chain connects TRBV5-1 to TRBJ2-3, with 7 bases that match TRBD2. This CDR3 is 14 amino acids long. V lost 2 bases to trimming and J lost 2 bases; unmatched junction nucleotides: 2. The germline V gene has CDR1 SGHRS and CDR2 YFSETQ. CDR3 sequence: CASSFQRDTDTQYF. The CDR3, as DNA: TGCGCCAGCAGCTTCCAGCGGGACACAGATACGCAGTATTTT.

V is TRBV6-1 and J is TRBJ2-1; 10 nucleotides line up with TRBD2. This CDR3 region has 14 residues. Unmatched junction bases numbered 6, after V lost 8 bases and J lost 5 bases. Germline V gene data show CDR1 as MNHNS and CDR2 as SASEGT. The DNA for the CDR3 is TGTGCCAGCCGATACGGACTAGCGGACAATGAGCAGTTCTTC. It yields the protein CASRYGLADNEQFF.

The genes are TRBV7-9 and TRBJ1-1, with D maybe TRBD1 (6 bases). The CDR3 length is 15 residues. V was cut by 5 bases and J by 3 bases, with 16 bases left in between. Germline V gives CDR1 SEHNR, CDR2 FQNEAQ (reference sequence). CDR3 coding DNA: TGTGCCAGCAGCCTTTCGACAGGCGGGCACACTGAAGCTTTCTTT. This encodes CASSLSTGGHTEAFF.

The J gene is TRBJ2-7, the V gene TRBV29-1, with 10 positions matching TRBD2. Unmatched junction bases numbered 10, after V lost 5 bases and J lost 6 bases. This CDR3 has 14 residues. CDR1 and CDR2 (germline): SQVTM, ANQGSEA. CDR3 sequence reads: CSVKAGGPGPEQYF. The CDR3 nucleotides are TGCAGCGTTAAAGCGGGAGGGCCGGGGCCCGAGCAGTACTTC.

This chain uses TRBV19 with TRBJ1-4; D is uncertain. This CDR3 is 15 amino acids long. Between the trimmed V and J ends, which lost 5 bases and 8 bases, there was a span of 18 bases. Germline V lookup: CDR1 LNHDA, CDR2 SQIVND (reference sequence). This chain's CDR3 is CASSGMERVREKLFF. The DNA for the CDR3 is TGTGCCAGTAGTGGTATGGAGAGGGTAAGAGAAAAACTGTTTTTT.

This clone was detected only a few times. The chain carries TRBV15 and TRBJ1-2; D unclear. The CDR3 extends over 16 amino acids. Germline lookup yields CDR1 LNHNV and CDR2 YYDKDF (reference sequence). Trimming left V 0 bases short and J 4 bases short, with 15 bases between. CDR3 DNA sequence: TGTGCCACCAGCAGAGATTATAACACCCAAGTCTATGGCTACACCTTC. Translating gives CATSRDYNTQVYGYTF. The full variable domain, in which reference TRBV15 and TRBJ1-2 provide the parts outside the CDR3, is DAMVIQNPRYQVTQFGKPVTLSCSQTLNHNVMYWYQQKSSQAPKLLFHYYDKDFNNEADTPDNFQSRRPNTSFCFLDIRSPGLGDTAMYLCATSRDYNTQVYGYTFGSGTRLTVV.

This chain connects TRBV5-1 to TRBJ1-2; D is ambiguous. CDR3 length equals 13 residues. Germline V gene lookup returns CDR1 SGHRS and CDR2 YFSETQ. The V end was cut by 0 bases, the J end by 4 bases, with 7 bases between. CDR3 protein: CASSLAISYGYTF. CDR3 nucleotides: TGCGCCAGCAGCTTGGCGATTAGCTATGGCTACACCTTC.

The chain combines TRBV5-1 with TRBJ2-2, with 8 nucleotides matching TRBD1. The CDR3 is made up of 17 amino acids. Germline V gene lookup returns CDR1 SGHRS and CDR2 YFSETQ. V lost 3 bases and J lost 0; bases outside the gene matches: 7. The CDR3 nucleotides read TGCGCCAGCAGCTCCCAGACAGGGGCCCCGAACACCGGGGAGCTGTTTTTT. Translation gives CASSSQTGAPNTGELFF.

In nucleotides, the CDR3 is TGCGCCAGCAGCCGGACTAGCGGGTACCAAGAGACCCAGTACTTC. Translating it yields CASSRTSGYQETQYF. The chain employs TRBV5-1 and TRBJ2-5; 11 nucleotides line up with TRBD2. V lost 4 bases and J lost 0; bases outside the gene matches: 2. Germline loops: CDR1 SGHRS, CDR2 YFSETQ. CDR3 length: 15 residues.